The present T cell receptor (beta chain) was sequenced within a study of chemoradiotherapy in HPV16-positive cancers. Notes on the study in general: Only a couple of HPV16-positive patients supplied the functional HPV-specificity definition. In HPV16-positive patients, HPV-responsive T-cell expansion tracked better recurrence-free survival.

The CDR3 is 15 residues long. The ends were cut back, 2 bases at V and 5 bases at J, with 16 bases in the middle. In germline, CDR1 is MNHEY, CDR2 SVGAGI. The table came from immunoSEQ multiplex PCR; TCRdb's copy has only in-frame clones and leaves some out. This sample has 15,000 to 20,000 clones, with about three quarters found just once. The table lists this clone with a count of one. Antigen specificity is unknown. The TCR originated in a human donor with HPV-associated anogenital cancer. Material: tumor tissue, obtained from a patient who underwent chemoradiotherapy. V and J are TRBV6-5 and TRBJ2-7; a weak D match, TRBD2 (5 bases). The CDR3 DNA is TGTGCCAGCAGTTACCAGGCACCGGGGATAGACGAGCAGTACTTC. Translated: CASSYQAPGIDEQYF.